These 30 T cell receptor beta chains were sequenced from one sample in a study of technical replicates of blood from a few donors. Sequenced by immunoSEQ multiplex PCR; TCRdb stores in-frame clones only, minus some. The sample contains roughly 71,000 clones, 80% to 95% of which appear only once. The sample consisted of T cells isolated from PBMCs. The receptors were gathered from a human donor in good health.

This clone was found once. The chain carries TRBV30 and TRBJ2-7, with a weak D call TRBD1 (6 bases). There are 12 residues in the CDR3. With 2 bases removed from V and 5 bases from J, the gap between germline ends came to 10 bases. The germline V gene has CDR1 GTSNPN and CDR2 SVGIG (reference sequence). The DNA of the CDR3 is TGTGCCTGGAGTCACAGGGACCACGAGCAGTACTTC. Protein: CAWSHRDHEQYF.

The chain recombines TRBV5-1 with TRBJ1-1; 7 nucleotides align to TRBD1. The germline CDR1 and CDR2 sequences are SGHRS and YFSETQ. V lost 4 bases, J lost 0 bases, and 12 bases stayed unmatched. This CDR3 has 17 residues. The CDR3 bases are TGCGCCAGCAGCCTGGGGGACAGTAAGGTGATGAACACTGAAGCTTTCTTT. Translating it yields CASSLGDSKVMNTEAFF. Supplemented by reference TRBV5-1 and TRBJ1-1, the full variable domain reads KAGVTQTPRYLIKTRGQQVTLSCSPISGHRSVSWYQQTPGQGLQFLFEYFSETQRNKGNFPGRFSGRQFSNSRSEMNVSTLELGDSALYLCASSLGDSKVMNTEAFFGQGTRLTVV.

V is TRBV7-2 and J is TRBJ2-1, with 7 bases lining up with TRBD2. V lost 2 bases, J lost 6 bases, and 7 bases stayed unmatched. The CDR3 extends over 15 amino acids. CDR1 is SGHTA, CDR2 FQGNSA, per germline. The CDR3: CASSLTRDYGNEQFF. CDR3 DNA sequence: TGTGCCAGCAGCTTAACCCGGGACTACGGCAATGAGCAGTTCTTC.

The chain uses TRBV28 and TRBJ2-2, with D perhaps TRBD2 (6 bases). Trimming pared 6 bases from V and 4 bases from J, leaving 18 bases between. Germline CDR1 reads MDHEN; CDR2 reads SYDVKM. The CDR3 consists of 16 residues. For the CDR3, the DNA is TGTGCCAGCAGCCCAAGCGGGTACTTCTTCACCGGGGAGCTGTTTTTT. Protein sequence: CASSPSGYFFTGELFF.

CDR3 coding DNA: TGTGCCAGCAGCGTAGACAGGGACCACACCGGGGAGCTGTTTTTT. Translating gives CASSVDRDHTGELFF. V is TRBV9 and J is TRBJ2-2; D might be TRBD1 (6 bases). Germline-derived CDR1 and CDR2 are SGDLS and YYNGEE. The length of the CDR3 is 15 residues. The V end lost 0 bases, the J end lost 3 bases, and 9 bases lay between the germline ends.

J is TRBJ2-7 and V is TRBV30, with TRBD2 matching 10 bases. The length of the CDR3 is 14 residues. Trimming cost V 2 bases and J 3 bases; bases outside gene matches: 4. Germline V CDR1 and CDR2: GTSNPN, SVGIG (reference sequence). CDR3 loop: CAWSRRTSGYEQYF. The CDR3 DNA sequence: TGTGCCTGGAGTCGGAGGACTAGCGGCTACGAGCAGTACTTC.

The chain has TRBV11-2 and TRBJ2-7; TRBD2 agrees at 8 bases. After removal of 0 bases from V and 3 bases from J, the junction contained 7 bases not matched to a gene. The CDR3 is 16 amino acids. The germline V gene has CDR1 SGHAT and CDR2 FQNNGV. The CDR3, as DNA: TGTGCCAGCAGCTTAGATCTTGTACTAGCGGACTACGAGCAGTACTTC. This gives the protein CASSLDLVLADYEQYF. The full variable domain, completed using reference TRBV11-2 and TRBJ2-7, is EAGVAQSPRYKIIEKRQSVAFWCNPISGHATLYWYQQILGQGPKLLIQFQNNGVVDDSQLPKDRFSAERLKGVDSTLKIQPAKLEDSAVYLCASSLDLVLADYEQYFGPGTRLTVT.

J is TRBJ2-7 and V is TRBV7-3; maybe TRBD2 (7 bases). The germline CDR1 and CDR2 sequences are SGHTA and FQGTGA. Trimming pared 5 bases from V and 0 bases from J, leaving 14 bases between. The CDR3 length is 15 residues. The CDR3 spells CASSVGGGSSYEQYF. In nucleotides, the CDR3 is TGTGCCAGCAGCGTAGGGGGAGGGAGCTCCTACGAGCAGTACTTC.

This clone occurred once. This chain joins TRBV10-3 and TRBJ2-7; TRBD1 agrees at 7 bases. The CDR3 runs to 15 residues. V lost 3 bases, J lost 2 bases, and 7 bases stayed unmatched. Germline-derived CDR1 and CDR2 are ENHRY and SYGVKD. CDR3 region: CAISDSDRAAYEQYF. CDR3 DNA: TGTGCCATCAGTGATTCAGACAGGGCAGCCTACGAGCAGTACTTC.

J is TRBJ2-3 and V is TRBV14; possibly TRBD2 for D (6 bases). Germline assignment: CDR1 SGHDN and CDR2 FVKESK. The CDR3 sequence is 15 residues long. V lost 4 bases, J lost 2 bases, and 13 bases lay in between. The CDR3 bases are TGTGCCAGCAGCCGGCCGGGACTCCTCACAGATACGCAGTATTTT. This gives the protein CASSRPGLLTDTQYF.

The gene calls are TRBV7-9 and TRBJ2-1, with D unclear. V lost 5 bases to trimming and J lost 8 bases, with 10 bases between them. Germline-derived CDR1 and CDR2 are SEHNR and FQNEAQ (reference sequence). The CDR3 consists of 12 residues. The CDR3 DNA follows: TGTGCCAGCAGCCTGGCCGTCTATGAGCAGTTCTTC. This codes for CASSLAVYEQFF. The full variable domain, in which reference TRBV7-9 and TRBJ2-1 provide the parts outside the CDR3, is DTGVSQNPRHKITKRGQNVTFRCDPISEHNRLYWYRQTLGQGPEFLTYFQNEAQLEKSRLLSDRFSAERPKGSFSTLEIQRTEQGDSAMYLCASSLAVYEQFFGPGTRLTVL.

The rearrangement uses TRBV5-6 and TRBJ2-5; D might be TRBD1 (5 bases). The CDR3 has 13 amino acids. Between the trimmed V and J ends, which lost 2 bases and 2 bases, there was a span of 7 bases. The germline V gene encodes CDR1 SGHDT and CDR2 YYEEEE. CDR3 coding DNA: TGTGCCAGCAGCTTTCAGGGACAAGAGACCCAGTACTTC. Translating gives CASSFQGQETQYF.

The V gene is TRBV7-2, the J gene TRBJ2-7; D may be TRBD2 (6 bases). Germline values: CDR1 SGHTA, CDR2 FQGNSA. Trimming left V 4 bases short and J 2 bases short, with 21 bases between. The CDR3 is 17 residues long. The CDR3 nucleotides are TGTGCCAGCAGCTCCAACACCGGGGGACTTGCCGCCTACGAGCAGTACTTC. Encoded protein: CASSSNTGGLAAYEQYF.

Concerning this clone itself: The junction does not match germline at one end; this may be a read error. The chain recombines TRBV5-1 with TRBJ1-2; 11 positions match TRBD1. Germline V gene sequence: CDR1 SGHRS, CDR2 YFSETQ. The CDR3 is 15 residues long. The CDR3 DNA follows: TGCGCCACCAGCGGGGACAGGGGGAACTACTATGGCTACACCTTC. This translates into CATSGDRGNYYGYTF.

The rearrangement uses TRBV19 and TRBJ2-2; D gene ambiguous. V was cut by 4 bases and J by 3 bases, with 9 bases left in between. The CDR3 contains 14 residues. Per the germline V gene, CDR1 is LNHDA and CDR2 is SQIVND (reference sequence). CDR3 bases: TGTGCCAGTAGTACCCAGCGTGACACCGGGGAGCTGTTTTTT. This gives the protein CASSTQRDTGELFF. Full variable domain (remainder filled in from reference TRBV19 and TRBJ2-2): DGGITQSPKYLFRKEGQNVTLSCEQNLNHDAMYWYRQDPGQGLRLIYYSQIVNDFQKGDIAEGYSVSREKKESFPLTVTSAQKNPTAFYLCASSTQRDTGELFFGEGSRLTVL.

The chain employs TRBV11-3 and TRBJ2-3; D uncertain. The CDR3 covers 12 residues. Germline CDR1 is SGHNT and CDR2 is YENEEA. Deletions cut 7 bases from V and 6 bases from J, with 11 bases between. This CDR3 is CASTQLSDTQYF. DNA for the CDR3: TGTGCCAGCACTCAACTGTCCGATACGCAGTATTTT.

This clone appeared once. V gene TRBV7-2 combines with J gene TRBJ1-1; D unresolved. The V gene's germline CDR1 is SGHTA and CDR2 FQGNSA. V was cut by 2 bases and J by 4 bases, with 17 bases left in between. The CDR3 sequence is 16 residues long. CDR3 nucleotide sequence: TGTGCCAGCAGCTTACAATCACAGCAGGTGGCCACTGAAGCTTTCTTT. Translation: CASSLQSQQVATEAFF.

The chain is built from TRBV5-1 and TRBJ2-1; 7 positions agree with TRBD2. V lost 4 bases and J lost 5; bases outside the gene matches: 12. CDR3 length: 16 amino acids. CDR1 SGHRS and CDR2 YFSETQ come from the germline V gene. The CDR3 loop reads CASSESRGTVNNEQFF. The CDR3, as DNA: TGCGCCAGCAGCGAATCGCGGGGGACTGTTAACAATGAGCAGTTCTTC.

The chain recombines TRBV2 with TRBJ1-5; maybe TRBD1 (5 bases). Germline-derived CDR1 and CDR2 are SNHLY and FYNNEI. Trimming removed 5 bases at V and 1 base at J, with 12 bases between. The CDR3 totals 15 residues. CDR3 nucleotide sequence: TGTGCCAGCAGTCCTACAGGAGTGAGCAATCAGCCCCAGCATTTT. Residues: CASSPTGVSNQPQHF.

V is TRBV28 and J is TRBJ2-7, with 8 bases matching TRBD2. The germline V gene has CDR1 MDHEN and CDR2 SYDVKM. V shed 8 bases and J 5 bases; nucleotides not matched to a gene: 8. The CDR3 totals 13 residues. The CDR3 sequence: CASLTGTRHEQYF. CDR3 sequence (DNA): TGTGCCAGCTTGACCGGGACTAGACACGAGCAGTACTTC.

This clone occurred once. The gene calls are TRBV28 and TRBJ2-3; TRBD2 is a possible D gene (6 bases). V lost 8 bases to trimming and J lost 0 bases, with 15 bases between them. CDR1 MDHEN and CDR2 SYDVKM come from the germline V gene. The CDR3 has 15 amino acids. CDR3 protein: CASEGSGTSTDTQYF. The CDR3, as DNA: TGTGCCAGCGAGGGTAGCGGTACTAGCACAGATACGCAGTATTTT.

The V gene is TRBV4-3, the J gene TRBJ2-7; TRBD2 matches at 9 bases. After removal of 4 bases from V and 4 bases from J, the junction contained 14 bases not matched to a gene. CDR3 size: 17 residues. Germline V gene data show CDR1 as LGHNA and CDR2 as YSLEER. CDR3 DNA sequence: TGCGCCAGCAGCCTATTTCCGACTAGCGGAGAATTTTACGAGCAGTACTTC. Translated: CASSLFPTSGEFYEQYF.

The chain carries TRBV6-1 and TRBJ1-2; TRBD1 is a possible D gene (5 bases). Trimming left V 2 bases short and J 5 bases short, with 15 bases between. The length of the CDR3 is 15 residues. The germline V gene has CDR1 MNHNS and CDR2 SASEGT. CDR3 protein: CASSESGRGTYGYTF. CDR3 coding DNA: TGTGCCAGCAGTGAATCGGGCCGTGGGACTTATGGCTACACCTTC.

The chain joins TRBV4-1 to TRBJ1-1; maybe TRBD1 (5 bases). CDR3 size: 16 residues. CDR1 is MGHRA, CDR2 YSYEKL, per germline. The V end lost 4 bases, the J end lost 2 bases, and 17 bases lay between the germline ends. The CDR3, as DNA: TGCGCCAGCAGCCTCTCTTCAGACAGCCCTAACACTGAAGCTTTCTTT. Amino acid sequence: CASSLSSDSPNTEAFF.

The CDR3 region has the DNA TGTGCCAGCAGCGGAGGTGTAGGCTCCTACAATGAGCAGTTCTTC. Amino acid sequence: CASSGGVGSYNEQFF. The chain couples TRBV7-8 to TRBJ2-1, with a weak D call TRBD2 (5 bases). Germline-derived CDR1 and CDR2 are SGHVS and FQNEAQ. Deletions cut 5 bases from V and 0 bases from J, with 11 bases between. The CDR3 contains 15 residues.

The V and J genes are TRBV5-8 and TRBJ1-5; 7 nucleotides agree with TRBD1. The germline V gene encodes CDR1 SGHTS and CDR2 YDEGEE. This CDR3 region has 16 residues. J lost 0 bases, V lost 4 bases, and 7 bases had no gene match. CDR3 nucleotides: TGTGCCAGCAGCCTAAGACAGGGCTATAGCAATCAGCCCCAGCATTTT. This encodes CASSLRQGYSNQPQHF.

This sequence joins TRBV25-1 and TRBJ2-3; D may be TRBD2 (6 bases). Germline assignment: CDR1 MGHDK and CDR2 SYGVNS. The CDR3 contains 13 residues. Trimming removed 6 bases from V and 2 bases from J, with 9 bases in between. The CDR3 loop is CASRRGNTDTQYF. In DNA form, the CDR3 reads TGTGCCAGCAGGCGGGGAAACACAGATACGCAGTATTTT.

The chain is built from TRBV13 and TRBJ2-5; TRBD2 agrees at 8 bases. Germline CDR1 and CDR2: PRHDT and FYEKMQ (reference sequence). The length of the CDR3 is 14 residues. J was trimmed by 3 bases and V by 3 bases; bases with no gene match: 3. The CDR3 sequence is CASSLLAGEETQYF. CDR3 sequence (DNA): TGTGCCAGCAGCTTGCTAGCGGGTGAAGAGACCCAGTACTTC. Combining the CDR3 with reference TRBV13 and TRBJ2-5 gives the whole variable domain AAGVIQSPRHLIKEKRETATLKCYPIPRHDTVYWYQQGPGQDPQFLISFYEKMQSDKGSIPDRFSAQQFSDYHSELNMSSLELGDSALYFCASSLLAGEETQYFGPGTRLLVL.

This chain links TRBV5-4 with TRBJ2-5; 10 bases agree with TRBD1. Germline CDR1 reads SGHNT; CDR2 reads YYREEE (reference sequence). V dropped 4 bases and J dropped 3; count of bases not matched to a gene: 9. The CDR3 is 16 amino acids. CDR3 coding DNA: TGTGCCAGCAGCCGTCCCGGGACAGGGGTCGAAGAGACCCAGTACTTC. This encodes CASSRPGTGVEETQYF.

This clone was found once. The V call is TRBV15, the J call TRBJ2-5, with a weak D call TRBD2 (6 bases). V lost 3 bases and J 4 bases, leaving 12 bases between the germline ends. CDR3 length: 14 amino acids. Germline assignment: CDR1 LNHNV and CDR2 YYDKDF (reference sequence). The CDR3 DNA is TGTGCCACCAGCAGGCGGGACCCCGGAGAGACCCAGTACTTC. This sequence encodes CATSRRDPGETQYF.